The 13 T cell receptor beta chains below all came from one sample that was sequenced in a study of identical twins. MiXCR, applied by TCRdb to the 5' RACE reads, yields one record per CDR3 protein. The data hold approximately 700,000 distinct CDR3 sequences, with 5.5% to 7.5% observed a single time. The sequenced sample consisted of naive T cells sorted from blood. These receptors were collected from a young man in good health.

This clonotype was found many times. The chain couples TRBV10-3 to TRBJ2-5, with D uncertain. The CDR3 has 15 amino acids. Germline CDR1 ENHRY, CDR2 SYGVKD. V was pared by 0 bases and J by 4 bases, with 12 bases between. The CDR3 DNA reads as TGTGCCATCAGTGAGTCGACACAGATGGGAGAGACCCAGTACTTC. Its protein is CAISESTQMGETQYF.

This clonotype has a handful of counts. The CDR3: CASSQDPRQGNGYTF. The DNA of the CDR3 is TGTGCCAGCAGCCAAGATCCAAGACAGGGTAATGGCTACACCTTC. The rearrangement uses TRBV4-2 and TRBJ1-2, with TRBD1 matching 7 bases. J gave up 6 bases and V 0 bases, and 7 bases lay outside the gene matches. The germline CDR1 and CDR2 sequences are LGHNA and YNFKEQ. The length of the CDR3 is 15 residues.

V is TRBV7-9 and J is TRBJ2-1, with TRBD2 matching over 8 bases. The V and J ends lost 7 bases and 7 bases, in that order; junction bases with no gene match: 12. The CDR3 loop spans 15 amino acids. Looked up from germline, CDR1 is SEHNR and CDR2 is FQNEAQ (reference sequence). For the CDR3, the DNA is TGTGCCAGCATGCTCGAGGGGACTAGTAGGAATGAGCAGTTCTTC. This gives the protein CASMLEGTSRNEQFF.

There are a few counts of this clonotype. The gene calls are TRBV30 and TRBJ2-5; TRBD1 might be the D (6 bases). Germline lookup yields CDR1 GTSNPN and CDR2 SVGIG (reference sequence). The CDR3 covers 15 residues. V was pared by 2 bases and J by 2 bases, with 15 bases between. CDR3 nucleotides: TGTGCCTGGAGTCTAATGGGACAAGCACAAGAGACCCAGTACTTC. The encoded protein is CAWSLMGQAQETQYF.

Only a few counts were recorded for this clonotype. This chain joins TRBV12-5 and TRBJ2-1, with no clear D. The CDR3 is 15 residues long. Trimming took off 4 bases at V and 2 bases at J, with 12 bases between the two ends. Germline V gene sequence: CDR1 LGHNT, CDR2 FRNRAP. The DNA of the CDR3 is TGTGCTAGTGGTTCCGAACAGTGGCCCTACAATGAGCAGTTCTTC. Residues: CASGSEQWPYNEQFF.

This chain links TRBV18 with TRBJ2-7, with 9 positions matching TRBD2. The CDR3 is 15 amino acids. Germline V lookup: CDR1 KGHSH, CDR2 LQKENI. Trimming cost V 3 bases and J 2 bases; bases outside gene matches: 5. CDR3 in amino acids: CASSPRGLATYEQYF. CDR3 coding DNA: TGTGCCAGCTCACCTAGGGGACTAGCCACCTACGAGCAGTACTTC. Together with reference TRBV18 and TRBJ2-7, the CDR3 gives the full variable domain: NAGVMQNPRHLVRRRGQEARLRCSPMKGHSHVYWYRQLPEEGLKFMVYLQKENIIDESGMPKERFSAEFPKEGPSILRIQQVVRGDSAAYFCASSPRGLATYEQYFGPGTRLTVT.

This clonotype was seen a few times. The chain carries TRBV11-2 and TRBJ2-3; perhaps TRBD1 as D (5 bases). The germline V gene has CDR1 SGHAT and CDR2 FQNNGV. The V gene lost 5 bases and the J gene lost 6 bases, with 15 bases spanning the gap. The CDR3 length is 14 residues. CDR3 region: CASSPPGHIDTQYF. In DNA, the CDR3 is TGTGCCAGCAGCCCACCAGGACACATCGATACGCAGTATTTT.

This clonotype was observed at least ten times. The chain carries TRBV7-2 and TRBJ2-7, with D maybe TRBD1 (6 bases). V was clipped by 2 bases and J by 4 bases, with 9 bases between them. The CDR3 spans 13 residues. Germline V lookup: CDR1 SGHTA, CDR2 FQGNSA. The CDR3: CASSLSTGYEQYV. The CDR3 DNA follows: TGTGCCAGCAGCTTATCGACAGGTTACGAGCAGTACGTC.

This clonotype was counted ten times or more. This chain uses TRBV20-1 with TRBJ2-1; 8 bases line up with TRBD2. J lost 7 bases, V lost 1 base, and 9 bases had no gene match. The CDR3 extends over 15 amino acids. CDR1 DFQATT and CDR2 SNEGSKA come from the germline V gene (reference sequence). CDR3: CSARVVGSGTNEQFF. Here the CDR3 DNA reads TGCAGTGCTAGAGTGGTGGGTAGCGGGACGAATGAGCAGTTCTTC.

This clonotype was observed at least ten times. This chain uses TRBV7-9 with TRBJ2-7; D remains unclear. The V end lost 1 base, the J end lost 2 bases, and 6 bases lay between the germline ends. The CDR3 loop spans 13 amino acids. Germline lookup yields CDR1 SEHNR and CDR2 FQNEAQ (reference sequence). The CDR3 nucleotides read TGTGCCAGCAGCTTAGTCGATACCTACGAGCAGTACTTC. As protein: CASSLVDTYEQYF.

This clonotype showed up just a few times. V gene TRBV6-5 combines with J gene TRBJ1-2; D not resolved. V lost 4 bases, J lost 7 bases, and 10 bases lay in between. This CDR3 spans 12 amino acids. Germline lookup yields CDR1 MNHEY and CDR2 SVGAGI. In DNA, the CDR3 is TGTGCCAGCAGTTCCAGACGGGGTGGCTACACCTTC. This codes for CASSSRRGGYTF.

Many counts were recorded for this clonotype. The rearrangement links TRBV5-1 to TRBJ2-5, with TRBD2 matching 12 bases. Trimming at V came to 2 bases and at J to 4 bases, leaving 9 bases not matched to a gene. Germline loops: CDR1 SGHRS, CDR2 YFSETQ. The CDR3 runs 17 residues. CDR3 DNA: TGCGCCAGCAGCTTCCCCCGGACTAGCGGGATGAGAGAGACCCAGTACTTC. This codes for CASSFPRTSGMRETQYF.

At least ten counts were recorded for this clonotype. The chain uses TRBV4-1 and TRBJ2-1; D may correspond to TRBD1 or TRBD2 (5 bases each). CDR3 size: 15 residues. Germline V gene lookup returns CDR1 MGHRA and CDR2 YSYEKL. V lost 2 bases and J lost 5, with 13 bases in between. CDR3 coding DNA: TGCGCCAGCAGCCAACTTGGGGGATCGAACAATGAGCAGTTCTTC. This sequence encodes CASSQLGGSNNEQFF.